This entry is about one T cell receptor beta chain. The CDR3 spans 12 residues. Germline loops: CDR1 ENHRY, CDR2 SYGVKD. Trimming stripped 8 bases from V and 3 bases from J, with 11 bases between. These data are taken from a study of blood T cell repertoires in COVID-19. Original data processing: Estimates of nucleated cell counts were drawn from the amplification of reference gene primers. Measured with immunoSEQ multiplex PCR; TCRdb has only the in-frame clones, and not every one. The V and J calls and clone size come from that table; D and trimming were worked out from the DNA. The profile shows fewer than 350,000 clones, 85% of them singletons. Exposed participants encountered a COVID-19 case during the 2 weeks preceding study entry.

The J gene is TRBJ2-7, the V gene TRBV10-3, with D possibly TRBD2 on 5 matching bases. The sequence came from a woman aged 30 to 39 who had been exposed to COVID-19. Sequences were obtained from PBMCs or T cells enriched from blood (not recorded which). In DNA, the CDR3 is TGTGCCATCCGACCCGAGGGCTACGAGCAGTACTTC. This encodes CAIRPEGYEQYF.